A selection of T cell receptor beta chains follows, all from one sample in a study of blood T cell repertoires in COVID-19. Measured with immunoSEQ multiplex PCR; TCRdb has only the in-frame clones, and not every one. The sample shows some 420,000 clones, 75% to 90% of them seen only once. The sample comprised PBMCs or T cells enriched from blood (not recorded which). The receptor set was obtained from a young man who had recovered from COVID-19. Both conserved end residues are part of each CDR3. Each record gives: D gene, J gene, clone size, V gene, CDR3 DNA, CDR3 protein. A D gene is named only where the DNA matches it firmly. The listing skips clone size in some rows; elsewhere it reads once, few, many or a size class.

TRBD2,TRBJ2-1,once,TRBV28,TGTGCCAGCAGACCCACGGGGGGTCACTATGAGCAGTTCTTC,CASRPTGGHYEQFF
TRBD2,TRBJ2-5,few,TRBV7-3,TGTGCCAGCAGCCTGGGACTAGCGGGAGGGCTTGGAGAGACCCAGTACTTC,CASSLGLAGGLGETQYF
TRBD2,TRBJ2-7,-,TRBV19,TGTGCCAGTAGCAAGAACCTAGCGGGAGGGCCAGGTGAGCAGTACTTC,CASSKNLAGGPGEQYF
TRBD1,TRBJ1-6,-,TRBV5-1,TGCGCCAGCAGCAGGACGACAGGGGGATATTCGTCCCTCCACTTT,CASSRTTGGYSSLHF
-,TRBJ1-1,-,TRBV2,TGTGCCAGCAGCGTCGTAGGAGGAGGCACTGAAGCTTTCTTT,CASSVVGGGTEAFF
-,TRBJ2-1,-,TRBV3-1/TRBV3-2,TGTGCCAGCAGGAGGAGAGGGGGCTACAATGAGCAGTTCTTC,CASRRRGGYNEQFF
-,TRBJ2-1,-,TRBV5-1,TGCGCCAGCAGCTTGAATGTGGGAGGCTTGATCAATGAGCAGTTCTTC,CASSLNVGGLINEQFF
-,TRBJ1-3,-,TRBV30,TGTGCCTGGACAGGGGCTAATGGAAACACCATATATTTT,CAWTGANGNTIYF
-,TRBJ2-7,-,TRBV6-5,TGTGCCAGCAGGGAGGCTTCGGGCTACGAGCAGTACTTC,CASREASGYEQYF
-,TRBJ2-1,-,TRBV9,TGTGCCAGCAGCGGTCAATACAATGAGCAGTTCTTC,CASSGQYNEQFF
-,TRBJ2-2,once,TRBV5-6,TGTGCCAGCAGCTTTGCGGCGTCGAACACCGGGGAGCTGTTTTTT,CASSFAASNTGELFF
-,TRBJ2-1,once,TRBV28,TGTGCCAGCAGTCTAGGGGGTGCGAAGAATGAGCAGTTCTTC,CASSLGGAKNEQFF
-,TRBJ2-5,-,TRBV12-3/TRBV12-4,TGTGCCAGCAGTTTTTCGCCGGGGACCCAGTACTTC,CASSFSPGTQYF
-,TRBJ2-7,-,TRBV18,TGTGCCAGCTCACCACCGGGACACTACGAGCAGTACTTC,CASSPPGHYEQYF
-,TRBJ2-7,-,TRBV11-2,TGTGCCAGCAGCTTTACAGGGAACGAGCAGTACTTC,CASSFTGNEQYF
TRBD2,TRBJ2-7,-,TRBV10-3,TGTGCCTCCAGGGAGGGTTGGTACGAGCAGTACTTC,CASREGWYEQYF
-,TRBJ1-6,-,TRBV7-2,TGTGCCAGCAGCCTTACAGTTCAAAGCTCCTATAATTCACCCCTCCACTTT,CASSLTVQSSYNSPLHF
-,TRBJ1-3,-,TRBV11-3,TGTGCCAGCAGCTTAGATCTAAGACTCAGGGGCAACTCTGGAAACACCATATATTTT,CASSLDLRLRGNSGNTIYF
-,TRBJ2-2,-,TRBV9,TGTGCCAGCAGCGTACGGCAGGACAGCGCGAACACCGGGGAGCTGTTTTTT,CASSVRQDSANTGELFF
TRBD2,TRBJ2-3,-,TRBV28,TGTGCCAGCAGCAGCAGGGCTAGCGGGAGCACAGATACGCAGTATTTT,CASSSRASGSTDTQYF
-,TRBJ2-1,once,TRBV12-3/TRBV12-4,TGTGCCAGCAGCCTTAGCATTGAGCAGTTCTTC,CASSLSIEQFF
-,TRBJ2-3,-,TRBV29-1,TGCAGCCTTAGCGCCCCAGGGGCGACAGATACGCAGTATTTT,CSLSAPGATDTQYF
TRBD1,TRBJ2-3,-,TRBV24-1,TGTGCCACCAGTGATCCCCGACAGGGGGGGTTGGCAGATACGCAGTATTTT,CATSDPRQGGLADTQYF
-,TRBJ1-5,-,TRBV28,TGTGCCAGCACCCTAGAGCGGACGGCTGTTGACAATCAGCCCCAGCATTTT,CASTLERTAVDNQPQHF
TRBD2,TRBJ2-1,-,TRBV5-4,TGTGCCAGCAGCGGAATAGCGGGAGGATCCTACAATGAGCAGTTCTTC,CASSGIAGGSYNEQFF
TRBD2,TRBJ2-1,-,TRBV11-2,TGTGCCAGCAGCTACAAGCGGGAGAGGGTGCAGGGCTCCTACAATGAGCAGTTCTTC,CASSYKRERVQGSYNEQFF
-,TRBJ1-6,-,TRBV30,TGTGCCTGGAGTGTCGCCGGGATGGTACCCCTCCACTTT,CAWSVAGMVPLHF
TRBD1,TRBJ2-1,-,TRBV28,TGTGCCAGCAGACCTGACAGGGACCCAAAATCCTACAATGAGCAGTTCTTC,CASRPDRDPKSYNEQFF
-,TRBJ1-1,-,TRBV5-4,TGTGCCAGCAGCCTCGGTGGGAACACTGAAGCTTTCTTT,CASSLGGNTEAFF
-,TRBJ1-4,-,TRBV7-8,TGTGCCAGCAGCTTAGTGGTGGGGTCCGCGGGTGAAAAACTGTTTTTT,CASSLVVGSAGEKLFF
-,TRBJ2-5,-,TRBV28,TGTGCCAGCAGTTTTTGGACAGAGAGGGAGACCCAGTACTTC,CASSFWTERETQYF
-,TRBJ2-7,-,TRBV6-5,TGTGCCAGCAGTTACCGCCGGGACTTCTCCTACGAGCAGTACTTC,CASSYRRDFSYEQYF
TRBD1,TRBJ2-1,-,TRBV19,TGTGCCAGTAGTGCAGGGGGTGGGTACAATGAGCAGTTCTTC,CASSAGGGYNEQFF
TRBD1,TRBJ1-5,-,TRBV7-9,TGTGCCAGCAGCCCGGGGACAGGGTTGGATCAGCCCCAGCATTTT,CASSPGTGLDQPQHF
-,TRBJ1-5,-,TRBV14,TGTGCCAGCAGCCAAGGGGCCGTAGAGCCCCAGCATTTT,CASSQGAVEPQHF
TRBD2,TRBJ2-1,-,TRBV28,TGTGCCAGCAGAACCGGGACTAGCGGGAGAGGCTACAATGAGCAGTTCTTC,CASRTGTSGRGYNEQFF
TRBD1,TRBJ1-2,-,TRBV4-1,TGCGCCAGCAGCCAGTCAACAGGGGGACTTACCTATGGCTACACCTTC,CASSQSTGGLTYGYTF
TRBD2,TRBJ2-7,-,TRBV5-4,TGTGCCAGCAGCCCCCCCCCGGGCGGGAGCTCCTACGAGCAGTACTTC,CASSPPPGGSSYEQYF
TRBD1,TRBJ2-5,-,TRBV4-2,TGTGCCAGCAGCCAAGATGGCACAGGGGTAGAGACCCAGTACTTC,CASSQDGTGVETQYF
TRBD1,TRBJ2-5,-,TRBV6-1,TGTGCCAGCAGGCAGGGGGCTGGGGAGACCCAGTACTTC,CASRQGAGETQYF
-,TRBJ1-1,-,TRBV19,TGTGCCAGTAGCAGCCTGGACAGACCCACTGAAGCTTTCTTT,CASSSLDRPTEAFF
TRBD2,TRBJ2-1,-,TRBV9,TGTGCCAGCACTCTAGCGGGAGAGCCCTACAATGAGCAGTTCTTC,CASTLAGEPYNEQFF